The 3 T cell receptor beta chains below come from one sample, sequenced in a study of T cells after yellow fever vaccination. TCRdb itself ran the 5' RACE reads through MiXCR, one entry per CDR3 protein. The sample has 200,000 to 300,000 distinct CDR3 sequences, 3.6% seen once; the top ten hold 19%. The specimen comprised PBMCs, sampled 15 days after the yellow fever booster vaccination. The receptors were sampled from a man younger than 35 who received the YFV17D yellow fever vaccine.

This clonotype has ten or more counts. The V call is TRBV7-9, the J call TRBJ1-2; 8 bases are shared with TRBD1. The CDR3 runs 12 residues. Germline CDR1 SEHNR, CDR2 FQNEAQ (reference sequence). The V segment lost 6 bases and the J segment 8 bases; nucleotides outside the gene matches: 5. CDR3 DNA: TGTGCCAGCAGGGACAGGGTTGAGGGCTACACCTTC. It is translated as CASRDRVEGYTF.

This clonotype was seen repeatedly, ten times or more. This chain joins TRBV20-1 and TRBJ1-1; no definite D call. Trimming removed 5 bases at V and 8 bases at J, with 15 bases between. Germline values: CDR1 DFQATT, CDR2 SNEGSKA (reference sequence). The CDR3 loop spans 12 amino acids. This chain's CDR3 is CSALAGLTEAFF. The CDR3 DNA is TGCAGTGCTCTTGCAGGTCTAACCGAAGCTTTCTTT.

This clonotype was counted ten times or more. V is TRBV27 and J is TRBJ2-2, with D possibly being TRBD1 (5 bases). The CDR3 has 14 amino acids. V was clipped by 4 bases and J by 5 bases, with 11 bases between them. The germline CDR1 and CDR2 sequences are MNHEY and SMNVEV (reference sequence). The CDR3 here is CASSWGLGTGELFF. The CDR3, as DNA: TGTGCCAGCAGTTGGGGCCTGGGGACCGGGGAGCTGTTTTTT.